The rows below give T cell receptor beta chains drawn from one sample of a study of cytomegalovirus exposure and HLA in healthy donors. Profiling relied on immunoSEQ multiplex PCR, and the TCRdb table lists in-frame clones only, not all of them. The sample has roughly 67,000 clones; 90% to 95% are singletons. Specimen: PBMCs. Receptors originate from a man younger than 35 in good health and CMV-seronegative. Each CDR3 is given with its conserved first and last residue. D genes are given only for firm matches. Some rows mark clone size as missing; the rest say once, few, many or name a class of expanded clone.

clone size | J gene | V gene | D gene | CDR3 DNA | CDR3 protein
NA | TRBJ2-1 | TRBV29-1 | TRBD2 | TGCGGGTTCAGATTAGCGGGATCAGTCTACAATGAGCAGTTCTTC | CGFRLAGSVYNEQFF
NA | TRBJ1-2 | TRBV28 | TRBD1 | TGTGCCAGCAGTCCCGGGGACAGAGACTATGGCTACACCTTC | CASSPGDRDYGYTF
NA | TRBJ2-1 | TRBV7-8 | NA | TGTGCCAGCAGCTCGCGAGCTAGTGCCTACAATGAGCAGTTCTTC | CASSSRASAYNEQFF
NA | TRBJ2-1 | TRBV18 | NA | TGTGCCAGCTCACCATCCCGGGGAACGTCGGGGAATGAGCAGTTCTTC | CASSPSRGTSGNEQFF
NA | TRBJ1-2 | TRBV27 | TRBD1 | TGTGCCAGCAGTCCGACAGGGGTTCTCTATGGCTACACCTTC | CASSPTGVLYGYTF
NA | TRBJ2-5 | TRBV7-3 | NA | TGTGCCAGCAGCTTAACGAAGGAGGAGACCCAGTACTTC | CASSLTKEETQYF
once | TRBJ2-1 | TRBV7-8 | NA | TGTGCCAGCAGCTCATTCACGGGGATTGCCTACAAGGAGCAGTTCTTC | CASSSFTGIAYKEQFF
once | TRBJ2-2 | TRBV7-7 | NA | TGTGCTAGCAGCTTTTCAGGGGAAACCGGGGAGCTGTTTTTT | CASSFSGETGELFF
NA | TRBJ2-7 | TRBV19 | TRBD1 | TGTGCCAGTAGTTCTGACAGGGGGGTCTACGAGCAGTACTTC | CASSSDRGVYEQYF
NA | TRBJ1-2 | TRBV7-3 | NA | TGTGCCAGCAGCACCGGAGGGCCCTATGGCTACACCTTC | CASSTGGPYGYTF
NA | TRBJ2-7 | TRBV15 | NA | TGTGCCACCAGCAGAGAACTAGTTTACGAGCAGTACTTC | CATSRELVYEQYF
NA | TRBJ2-5 | TRBV19 | NA | TGTGCCAGTAGTATAGCGGAGACCCAGTACTTC | CASSIAETQYF
NA | TRBJ1-1 | TRBV11-2 | NA | TGTGCCAGCAGCTTAGATGGTCGGAGTCGCACTGAAGCTTTCTTT | CASSLDGRSRTEAFF
NA | TRBJ2-1 | TRBV19 | NA | TGTGCCAGTAGTCGGGGGGCGCGCGATGAGCAGTTCTTC | CASSRGARDEQFF
NA | TRBJ2-7 | TRBV7-9 | TRBD1 | TGTGCCAGCAGCCAGAGACAGGGTTCGTCCTACGAGCAGTACTTC | CASSQRQGSSYEQYF
NA | TRBJ2-5 | TRBV7-8 | NA | TGTGCCAGCAGCCATATGCGGGTCATGTACCAAGAGACCCAGTACTTC | CASSHMRVMYQETQYF
NA | TRBJ1-2 | TRBV7-9 | TRBD1 | TGTGCCAGCAGCTTATCTCGGACAGGCTATGGCTACACCTTC | CASSLSRTGYGYTF
NA | TRBJ2-3 | TRBV4-2 | NA | TGTGCCAGCAGCCCGCGAGAGGGGGCAGATACGCAGTATTTT | CASSPREGADTQYF
NA | TRBJ1-1 | TRBV19 | NA | TGTGCCACCAAAAGGCGGTTGAACACTGAAGCTTTCTTT | CATKRRLNTEAFF
NA | TRBJ2-2 | TRBV4-2 | NA | TGTGCCAGCAGCCATGGGGCCGTCGGATTCCTTTTT | CASSHGAVGFLF
NA | TRBJ2-7 | TRBV7-3 | TRBD1 | TGTGCCAGCAGCGCAAGACAGGGCGGCTACGAGCAGTACTTC | CASSARQGGYEQYF
NA | TRBJ1-2 | TRBV6-1 | TRBD1 | TGTGCCAGCAGTGCGGGACAGGGGCCGCGTGGCTACACCTTC | CASSAGQGPRGYTF